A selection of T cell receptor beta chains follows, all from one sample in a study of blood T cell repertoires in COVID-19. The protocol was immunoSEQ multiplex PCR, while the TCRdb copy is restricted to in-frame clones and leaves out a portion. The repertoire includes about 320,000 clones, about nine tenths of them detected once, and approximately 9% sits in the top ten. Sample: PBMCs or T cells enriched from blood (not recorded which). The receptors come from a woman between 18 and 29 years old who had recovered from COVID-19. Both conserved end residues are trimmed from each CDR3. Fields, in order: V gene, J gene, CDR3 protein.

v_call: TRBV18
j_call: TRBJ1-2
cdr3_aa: ASSPLLPQNYGYT

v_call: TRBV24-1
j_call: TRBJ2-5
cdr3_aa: ATSDLTSGRGETQY

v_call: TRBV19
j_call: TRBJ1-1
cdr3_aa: ASSTMTGPGRAF

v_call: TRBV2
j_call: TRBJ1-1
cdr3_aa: ASIRQGATEAF

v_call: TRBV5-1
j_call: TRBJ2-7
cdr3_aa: ASSLVARGEQY

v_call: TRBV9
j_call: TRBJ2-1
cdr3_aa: ASSGDYYNEQF

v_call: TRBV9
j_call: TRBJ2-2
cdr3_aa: ASSVAGDTGELF

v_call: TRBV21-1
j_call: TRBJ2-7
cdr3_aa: ASSKPVSGYSYEQY

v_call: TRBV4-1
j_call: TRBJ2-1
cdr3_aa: ASSPWDRGKYNEQF

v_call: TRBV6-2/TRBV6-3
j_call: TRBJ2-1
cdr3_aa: ASSLAGSSYNEQF

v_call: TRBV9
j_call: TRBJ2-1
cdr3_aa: ASSVFSSRGLARSGVSVGEQF

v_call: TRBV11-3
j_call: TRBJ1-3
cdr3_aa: ASSSTGFSGNTIY

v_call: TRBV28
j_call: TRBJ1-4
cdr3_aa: ASSLGPPGQGATNEKLF

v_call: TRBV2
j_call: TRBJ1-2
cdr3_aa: ASLVRSESYT

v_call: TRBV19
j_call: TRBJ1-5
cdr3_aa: ASSSHRGSGNQPQH

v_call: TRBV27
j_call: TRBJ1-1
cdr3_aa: AAGENTEAF

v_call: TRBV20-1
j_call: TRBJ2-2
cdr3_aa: SASRASGSTGELF

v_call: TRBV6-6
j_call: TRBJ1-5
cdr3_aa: ASSQTGDGQPQH

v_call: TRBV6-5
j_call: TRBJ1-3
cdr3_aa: ASNPGGGINTIY

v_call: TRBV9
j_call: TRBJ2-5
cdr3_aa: ASSTGWGGSEETQY

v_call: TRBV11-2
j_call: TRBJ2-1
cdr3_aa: ASSLELAGGYEQF

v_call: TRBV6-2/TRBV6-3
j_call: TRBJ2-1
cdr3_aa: ASSYEGASYNEQF

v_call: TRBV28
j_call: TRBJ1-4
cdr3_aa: ASSSGLGEKLF

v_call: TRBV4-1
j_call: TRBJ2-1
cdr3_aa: ASSLQRENEQF

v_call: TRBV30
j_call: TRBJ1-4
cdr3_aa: AWSTGLANEKLF

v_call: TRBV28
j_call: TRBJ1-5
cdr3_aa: ASSLAGGVQPQH

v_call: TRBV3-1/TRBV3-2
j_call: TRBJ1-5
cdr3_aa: ASSQVSGQPQH

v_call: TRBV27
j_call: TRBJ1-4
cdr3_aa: ASRSGAGTNEKLF

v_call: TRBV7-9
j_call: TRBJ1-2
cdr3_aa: ASSLTTGPCT

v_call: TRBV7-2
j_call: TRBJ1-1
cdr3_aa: ASSSQPQGGNTEAF

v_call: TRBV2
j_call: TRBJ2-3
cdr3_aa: ASSERMGAPDTQY

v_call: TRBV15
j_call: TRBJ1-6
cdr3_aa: ATSRERTGANSPLH

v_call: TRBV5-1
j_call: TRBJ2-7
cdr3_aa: ASSYTSSGYEQY

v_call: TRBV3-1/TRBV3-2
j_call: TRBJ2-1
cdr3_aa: ASSQDLVAGHEQF

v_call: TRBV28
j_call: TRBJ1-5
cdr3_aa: ASLRGNQPQH

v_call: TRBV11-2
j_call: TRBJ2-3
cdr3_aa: ASTLRSGGSTDTQY

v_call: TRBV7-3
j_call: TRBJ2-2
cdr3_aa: ASSYRNTGELF

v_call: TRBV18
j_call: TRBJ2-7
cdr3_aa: ASSPLAGAAQGEQY

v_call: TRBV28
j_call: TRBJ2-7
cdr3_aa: ASSLTSGSSYEQY

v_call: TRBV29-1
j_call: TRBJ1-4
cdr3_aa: SGTNRGHGEKLF

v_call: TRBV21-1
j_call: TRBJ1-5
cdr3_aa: ASSKGAEGKRGPRNSNQPQH

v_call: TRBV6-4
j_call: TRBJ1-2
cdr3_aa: ASSDSTGGWYGYT

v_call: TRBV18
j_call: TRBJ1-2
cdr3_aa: ASSPPGILFERGYT

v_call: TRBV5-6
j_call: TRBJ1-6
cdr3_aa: ASSLGRRNNSPLH

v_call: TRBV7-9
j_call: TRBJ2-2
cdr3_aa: ASSRDFSNTGELF

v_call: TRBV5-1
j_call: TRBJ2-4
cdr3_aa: ASSLAPGKANIQY

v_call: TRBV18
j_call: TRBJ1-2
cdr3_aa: ASSPPGRGIEYGYT

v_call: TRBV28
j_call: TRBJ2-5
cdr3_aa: ASSRGIVETQY

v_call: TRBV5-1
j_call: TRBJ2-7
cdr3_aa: ASSLVGASYEQY

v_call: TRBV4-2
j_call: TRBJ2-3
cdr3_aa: ASSQDPLGLLLTDTQY

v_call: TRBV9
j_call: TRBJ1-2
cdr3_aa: ASSVDVGNYGYT

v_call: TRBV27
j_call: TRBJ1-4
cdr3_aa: ASSLFGGANEKLF

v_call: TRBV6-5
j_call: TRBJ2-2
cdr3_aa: ASKKAGANTGELF